A selection of T cell receptor beta chains follows, all from one sample in a study of cytomegalovirus exposure and HLA in healthy donors. Only in-frame clones appear in the TCRdb table, and some are missing; sequencing was by immunoSEQ multiplex PCR. The sample lists more than 250,000 clones, around 90% seen once, with over 1% in the top ten. The material sequenced was PBMCs. The receptors originated from a woman aged 30 to 39 in good health and CMV-seropositive. The CDR3 runs from the conserved cysteine through the conserved F or W. A D gene is named only where the DNA matches it firmly. Only part of the rows carry a size: once, few, many, or a class if the clone is expanded.

D: -; J: TRBJ1-4; size: -; V: TRBV2; length: 16; CDR3: CASSEGVNMINEKLFF; DNA: TGTGCCAGCAGTGAAGGAGTCAACATGATTAATGAAAAACTGTTTTTT
D: TRBD2; J: TRBJ2-3; size: -; V: TRBV27; length: 17; CDR3: CASSLWGGAGAADTQYF; DNA: TGTGCCAGCAGTTTATGGGGAGGAGCGGGAGCGGCAGATACGCAGTATTTT
D: TRBD1; J: TRBJ1-5; size: -; V: TRBV9; length: 14; CDR3: CASSVGTGVQPQHF; DNA: TGTGCCAGCAGCGTAGGCACAGGGGTTCAGCCCCAGCATTTT
D: -; J: TRBJ1-1; size: once; V: TRBV6-1; length: 14; CDR3: CASSEWGEYTEAFF; DNA: TGTGCCAGCAGTGAATGGGGGGAATACACTGAAGCTTTCTTT
D: -; J: TRBJ1-1; size: once; V: TRBV9; length: 14; CDR3: CASSVIAENTEAFF; DNA: TGTGCCAGCAGCGTTATAGCAGAGAACACTGAAGCTTTCTTT
D: -; J: TRBJ2-7; size: -; V: TRBV6-1; length: 13; CDR3: CASSEQRSYEQYF; DNA: TGTGCCAGCAGTGAACAGCGGTCCTACGAGCAGTACTTC
D: TRBD1; J: TRBJ1-1; size: -; V: TRBV7-9; length: 15; CDR3: CASDLGQAENTEAFF; DNA: TGTGCCAGCGACCTGGGACAGGCGGAGAACACTGAAGCTTTCTTT
D: TRBD2; J: TRBJ2-7; size: -; V: TRBV5-6; length: 15; CDR3: CASRRGGRAFHEQYF; DNA: TGTGCCAGCAGACGAGGCGGGAGGGCGTTTCACGAGCAGTACTTC
D: TRBD2; J: TRBJ2-7; size: -; V: TRBV5-1; length: 15; CDR3: CASSFSGREAYEQYF; DNA: TGCGCCAGCAGCTTCAGCGGGAGGGAAGCCTACGAGCAGTACTTC
D: -; J: TRBJ1-5; size: -; V: TRBV30; length: 15; CDR3: CAWRSGRGSNQPQHF; DNA: TGTGCCTGGAGATCTGGGCGCGGGAGCAATCAGCCCCAGCATTTT
D: -; J: TRBJ1-3; size: -; V: TRBV5-4; length: 13; CDR3: CASSLTGRNTIYF; DNA: TGTGCCAGCAGCTTGACAGGGCGAAACACCATATATTTT
D: TRBD2; J: TRBJ2-7; size: few; V: TRBV4-2; length: 16; CDR3: CASSQPTSGSSYEQYF; DNA: TGTGCCAGCAGCCAACCGACTAGCGGGAGCTCCTACGAGCAGTACTTC
D: TRBD1; J: TRBJ1-2; size: -; V: TRBV6-1; length: 14; CDR3: CASTGTGRGYGYTF; DNA: TGTGCCAGCACCGGGACAGGGAGGGGCTATGGCTACACCTTC
D: -; J: TRBJ1-5; size: -; V: TRBV19; length: 15; CDR3: CASSTQRTGGQPQHF; DNA: TGTGCCAGTAGTACACAACGGACGGGGGGCCAGCCCCAGCATTTT
D: -; J: TRBJ2-5; size: -; V: TRBV9; length: 16; CDR3: CASSVAIPGFQETQYF; DNA: TGTGCCAGCAGCGTAGCCATTCCGGGGTTCCAAGAGACCCAGTACTTC
D: -; J: TRBJ2-4; size: once; V: TRBV29-1; length: 13; CDR3: CSGGDSSKNIQYF; DNA: TGCAGCGGGGGGGACAGCTCAAAAAACATTCAGTACTTC
D: TRBD1; J: TRBJ2-7; size: -; V: TRBV7-2; length: 13; CDR3: CASSTGTVYEQYF; DNA: TGTGCCAGCAGTACCGGGACAGTCTACGAGCAGTACTTC
D: -; J: TRBJ1-1; size: -; V: TRBV5-1; length: 12; CDR3: CASSFPGFEAFF; DNA: TGCGCCAGCAGCTTTCCGGGGTTTGAGGCTTTCTTT
D: TRBD1; J: TRBJ2-7; size: -; V: TRBV4-3; length: 15; CDR3: CASSRDRGGRYEQYF; DNA: TGCGCCAGCAGCCGGGACAGAGGGGGTCGTTACGAGCAGTACTTC
D: TRBD1; J: TRBJ2-7; size: -; V: TRBV5-1; length: 14; CDR3: CASSGQGGTYEQYF; DNA: TGCGCCAGCAGTGGACAGGGGGGGACCTACGAGCAGTACTTC
D: -; J: TRBJ1-2; size: -; V: TRBV30; length: 13; CDR3: CAWSFVLGRGYTF; DNA: TGTGCCTGGAGTTTTGTTTTGGGTCGCGGCTACACCTTC
D: TRBD1; J: TRBJ2-3; size: -; V: TRBV7-2; length: 15; CDR3: CASSFDRGRTDTQYF; DNA: TGTGCCAGCAGCTTTGACAGGGGGAGGACAGATACGCAGTATTTT
D: TRBD2; J: TRBJ2-2; size: -; V: TRBV7-9; length: 15; CDR3: CASIPPGLVGGELFF; DNA: TGTGCCAGCATCCCGCCCGGACTAGTCGGCGGGGAGCTGTTTTTT
D: TRBD2; J: TRBJ2-5; size: few; V: TRBV9; length: 16; CDR3: CASSLGTSGGQETQYF; DNA: TGTGCCAGCAGCCTAGGGACTAGCGGGGGACAAGAGACCCAGTACTTC
D: -; J: TRBJ2-2; size: -; V: TRBV13; length: 16; CDR3: CASSFRRGSNTGELFF; DNA: TGTGCCAGCAGCTTTCGCCGGGGGAGTAACACCGGGGAGCTGTTTTTT
D: -; J: TRBJ2-5; size: -; V: TRBV28; length: 16; CDR3: CASSFSLGAGEETQYF; DNA: TGTGCCAGCAGTTTTTCATTGGGGGCTGGGGAAGAGACCCAGTACTTC
D: -; J: TRBJ2-7; size: -; V: TRBV11-2; length: 12; CDR3: CASSLGAYEQYF; DNA: TGTGCCAGCAGCTTAGGGGCCTACGAGCAGTACTTC
D: -; J: TRBJ1-1; size: -; V: TRBV10-3; length: 16; CDR3: CAISESRTPARTEAFF; DNA: TGTGCCATCAGTGAGTCCAGGACTCCGGCCCGCACTGAAGCTTTCTTT
D: TRBD2; J: TRBJ2-3; size: once; V: TRBV2; length: 16; CDR3: CASTGLAAAGADTQYF; DNA: TGTGCCAGCACCGGACTAGCGGCTGCAGGCGCAGATACGCAGTATTTT
D: TRBD2; J: TRBJ2-5; size: -; V: TRBV6-6; length: 15; CDR3: CASSDSGRAQETQYF; DNA: TGTGCCAGCAGCGATAGCGGGAGGGCACAAGAGACCCAGTACTTC
D: -; J: TRBJ1-1; size: -; V: TRBV7-9; length: 12; CDR3: CASSSDRNEAFF; DNA: TGTGCCAGCAGCTCCGACAGGAATGAAGCTTTCTTT
D: -; J: TRBJ2-2; size: -; V: TRBV5-6; length: 16; CDR3: CASSQDPDRSGRELFF; DNA: TGTGCCAGCAGCCAAGATCCCGACAGGTCGGGCCGGGAGCTGTTTTTT
D: TRBD1; J: TRBJ2-7; size: -; V: TRBV6-1; length: 15; CDR3: CASSLHTTGNNEQYF; DNA: TGTGCCAGCAGTCTTCATACGACAGGGAACAACGAGCAGTACTTC
D: -; J: TRBJ1-1; size: -; V: TRBV27; length: 12; CDR3: CASSDPATEAFF; DNA: TGTGCCAGCAGCGACCCGGCCACTGAAGCTTTCTTT
D: TRBD1; J: TRBJ1-5; size: few; V: TRBV6-6; length: 16; CDR3: CASSKGQGGNNQPQHF; DNA: TGTGCCAGCAGCAAAGGACAGGGAGGAAACAATCAGCCCCAGCATTTT
D: -; J: TRBJ2-7; size: -; V: TRBV27; length: 12; CDR3: CASMGLSYEQYF; DNA: TGTGCCAGCATGGGGCTCTCCTACGAGCAGTACTTC
D: TRBD2; J: TRBJ2-1; size: -; V: TRBV4-1; length: 16; CDR3: CASSHPAGDPYNEQFF; DNA: TGCGCCAGCAGCCATCCAGCGGGGGACCCCTACAATGAGCAGTTCTTC
D: TRBD2; J: TRBJ2-3; size: once; V: TRBV7-6; length: 20; CDR3: CASSLEVGGPGQSITDTQYF; DNA: TGTGCCAGCAGCTTAGAGGTGGGAGGGCCCGGCCAATCGATCACAGATACGCAGTATTTT
D: TRBD2; J: TRBJ2-7; size: -; V: TRBV7-3; length: 15; CDR3: CASSLSGGSPYEQYF; DNA: TGTGCCAGCAGCTTAAGCGGGGGGTCCCCCTACGAGCAGTACTTC
D: -; J: TRBJ2-3; size: -; V: TRBV5-1; length: 13; CDR3: CASSLQGADTQYF; DNA: TGCGCCAGCAGCTTGCAAGGCGCAGATACGCAGTATTTT
D: TRBD1; J: TRBJ2-2; size: -; V: TRBV9; length: 17; CDR3: CASSAQSQGPHTGELFF; DNA: TGTGCCAGCAGCGCACAATCACAGGGGCCGCACACCGGGGAGCTGTTTTTT
D: -; J: TRBJ2-7; size: -; V: TRBV11-3; length: 15; CDR3: CASSLEAGSGYEQYF; DNA: TGTGCCAGCAGCTTAGAGGCGGGGTCGGGCTACGAGCAGTACTTC
D: TRBD2; J: TRBJ2-3; size: few; V: TRBV29-1; length: 15; CDR3: CSAAGGGGPTDTQYF; DNA: TGCAGCGCGGCCGGAGGCGGGGGACCCACAGATACGCAGTATTTT
D: TRBD2; J: TRBJ2-1; size: -; V: TRBV27; length: 17; CDR3: CASSLVFLAVSYNEQFF; DNA: TGTGCCAGCAGTTTAGTATTCCTAGCGGTTTCCTACAATGAGCAGTTCTTC
D: TRBD2; J: TRBJ2-1; size: -; V: TRBV7-2; length: 16; CDR3: CASSSTSGGAYNEQFF; DNA: TGTGCCAGCAGCTCAACAAGCGGGGGGGCTTACAATGAGCAGTTCTTC